This passage covers 9 T cell receptor beta chains from one sample sequenced in a study of blood T cell repertoires in COVID-19. TCRdb's table, derived via immunoSEQ multiplex PCR, lists solely in-frame clones and lacks some. The sample holds 30,000 to 40,000 clones, 85% seen once. The sequencing sample was made of peripheral blood. Every receptor here comes from a human donor with acute or convalescent COVID-19. The donor label of this sample is uncertain.

This clone appeared a few times. The CDR3, as DNA: TGTGCCAGCAGCCATGCCGGGGAAAAACTGTTTTTT. This encodes CASSHAGEKLFF. This chain connects TRBV4-2 to TRBJ1-4; D ambiguous. CDR3 length equals 12 residues. Trimming removed 3 bases from V and 8 bases from J, with 7 bases in between. Germline lookup yields CDR1 LGHNA and CDR2 YNFKEQ.

The chain links TRBV3-1 (or the pseudogene TRBV3-2) to TRBJ2-1; 11 nucleotides align to TRBD2. This CDR3 has 15 residues. Germline V gene sequence: CDR1 LGHDT, CDR2 YNNKEL (reference sequence). Unmatched junction bases numbered 3, after V lost 5 bases and J lost 3 bases. CDR3 DNA: TGTGCCAGCAGCTTAGGGACTAGCGGCTACAATGAGCAGTTCTTC. Protein sequence: CASSLGTSGYNEQFF.

V gene TRBV7-2 combines with J gene TRBJ2-1, with TRBD1 identical over 10 bases. After removal of 6 bases from V and 10 bases from J, the junction contained 18 bases not matched to a gene. This CDR3 is built from 17 residues. Germline V gives CDR1 SGHTA, CDR2 FQGNSA. DNA of the CDR3: TGTGCCAGCAGAACCCCGGGACAGGGGCCGGATGGTTTGGAGCAGTTCTTC. Its protein is CASRTPGQGPDGLEQFF.

The gene calls are TRBV4-3 and TRBJ1-2, with no clear D. The germline V and J ends were trimmed by 6 bases and 1 base, with 15 bases remaining between them. Germline V gives CDR1 LGHNA, CDR2 YSLEER. The CDR3 sequence is 15 residues long. CDR3 sequence reads: CASSGSGGFNYGYTF. Written as DNA, the CDR3 is TGCGCCAGCAGTGGGTCAGGAGGGTTTAACTATGGCTACACCTTC.

V and J are TRBV19 and TRBJ2-7, with D unresolved. The germline gives CDR1 LNHDA, CDR2 SQIVND (reference sequence). CDR3 length: 14 residues. Deletions cut 4 bases from V and 2 bases from J, with 12 bases between. CDR3: CASSTSRGAYEQYF. CDR3 in DNA: TGTGCCAGTAGTACTTCTAGAGGAGCCTACGAGCAGTACTTC.

The rearrangement uses TRBV30 and TRBJ1-2; D may be TRBD1 (6 bases). Germline CDR1 and CDR2: GTSNPN and SVGIG (reference sequence). The CDR3 length is 12 residues. CDR3 DNA: TGTGCTAGGGGGGGCCCCCCGGCCGGCTACACCTTC. Its translation is CARGGPPAGYTF.

The CDR3 region has the DNA TGTGCCAGCAGCTTAGCGCCGGGACACGTTTATGGCTACACCTTC. Translated, it gives CASSLAPGHVYGYTF. The chain is built from TRBV7-9 and TRBJ1-2, with a possible D match to TRBD1 (6 bases). Trimming left V 0 bases short and J 5 bases short, with 13 bases between. From germline, CDR1 is SEHNR and CDR2 FQNEAQ (reference sequence). The CDR3 runs to 15 residues.

This clone has a single count. The chain carries TRBV10-3 and TRBJ1-1; possible D gene TRBD1, 5 bases. The germline V and J ends were trimmed by 8 bases and 1 base, with 11 bases remaining between them. Germline CDR1 is ENHRY and CDR2 is SYGVKD. The CDR3 consists of 13 residues. This CDR3 reads CAIASGGNTEAFF. The CDR3 nucleotides read TGTGCCATCGCGTCGGGGGGGAACACTGAAGCTTTCTTT.

V gene TRBV10-3 combines with J gene TRBJ2-3; 10 positions match TRBD1. The CDR3 is 17 residues long. Losses at the gene ends were 4 bases for V and 5 bases for J; bases not matched to a gene: 12. Germline V gene data show CDR1 as ENHRY and CDR2 as SYGVKD. In DNA, the CDR3 is TGTGCCATCAGTGGACCGGGACAGGGGCCACAGGAAGATACGCAGTATTTT. Encoded protein: CAISGPGQGPQEDTQYF.